This TCR beta chain was observed in a study of Ad26.COV2.S vaccination and SARS-CoV-2 variants. Study in general: The vaccine Ad26.COV2.S was put into the muscle once, or twice with 56 days between.

Of note for this clone: Its target is not known.

Specified treatment: roughly 19 received Ad26.COV2.S at low or high dose, single or two shots; about 5 received placebo; per-sample allocation not given. All samples were drawn on day 63, counting from the first vaccine or placebo injection. The CDR3 length is 13 residues. Trimming took 5 bases from V and 2 from J, leaving 10 bases between them. Germline V gene lookup returns CDR1 SGHVS and CDR2 FQNEAQ. The assay was immunoSEQ multiplex PCR, and TCRdb's table has in-frame clones only and misses some. The sample holds under 550,000 clones, approximately 87% seen once. Study-level points and caveats: In TCR breadth and depth analyses, total T cell responses may have been underestimated. Higher spike-specific TCR breadth was found in vaccine recipients than in placebo recipients. Non-spike TCR breadth did not differ much between vaccine and placebo recipients.

The TCR comes from a person between 18 and 59 years old who received the Ad26.COV2.S COVID-19 vaccine or a placebo. V and J are TRBV7-8 and TRBJ2-7; no clear D gene. The material sequenced was peripheral blood, taken in a trial of Ad26.COV2.S vaccine versus placebo. CDR3 in amino acids: CASSLDGPYEQYF. The DNA for the CDR3 is TGTGCCAGCAGCCTGGACGGTCCCTACGAGCAGTACTTC.